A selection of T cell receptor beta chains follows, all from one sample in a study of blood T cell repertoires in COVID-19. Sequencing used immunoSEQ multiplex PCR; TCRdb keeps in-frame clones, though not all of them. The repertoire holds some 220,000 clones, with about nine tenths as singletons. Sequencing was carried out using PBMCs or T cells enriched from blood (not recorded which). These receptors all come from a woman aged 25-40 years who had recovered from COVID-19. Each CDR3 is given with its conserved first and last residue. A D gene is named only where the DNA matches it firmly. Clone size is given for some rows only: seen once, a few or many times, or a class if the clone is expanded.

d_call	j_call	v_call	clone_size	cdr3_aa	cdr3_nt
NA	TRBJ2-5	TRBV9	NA	CASSASGWGSQETQYF	TGTGCCAGCAGCGCCTCAGGGTGGGGATCCCAAGAGACCCAGTACTTC
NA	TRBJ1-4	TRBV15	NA	CATSRAWEGEGEKLFF	TGTGCCACCAGCAGAGCGTGGGAGGGAGAGGGCGAAAAACTGTTTTTT
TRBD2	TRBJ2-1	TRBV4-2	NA	CASSHVAGGQFF	TGTGCCAGCAGCCACGTAGCGGGGGGGCAGTTCTTC
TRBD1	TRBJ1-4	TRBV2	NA	CASSWDRGPANEKLFF	TGTGCCAGCAGTTGGGACAGGGGGCCGGCTAATGAAAAACTGTTTTTT
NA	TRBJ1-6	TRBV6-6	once	CASSYSDATDNSPLHF	TGTGCCAGCAGTTACTCAGATGCCACAGATAATTCACCCCTCCACTTT
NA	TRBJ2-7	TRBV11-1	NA	CASSFIDSYEQYF	TGTGCCAGCAGCTTTATAGACTCCTACGAGCAGTACTTC
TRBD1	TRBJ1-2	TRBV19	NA	CASSIGTGYGYTF	TGTGCCAGTAGTATCGGGACAGGCTATGGCTACACCTTC
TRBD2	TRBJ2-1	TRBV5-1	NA	CASSLRTSGGARFNEQFF	TGCGCCAGCAGCTTGCGGACTAGCGGGGGGGCGAGATTCAATGAGCAGTTCTTC
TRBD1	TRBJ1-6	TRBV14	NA	CASSPIDREGSPLHF	TGTGCCAGCAGCCCAATAGACAGGGAAGGTTCGCCCCTCCACTTT
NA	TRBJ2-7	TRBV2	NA	CASRPDRTHEQYF	TGTGCCAGCAGGCCCGACAGGACCCACGAGCAGTACTTC
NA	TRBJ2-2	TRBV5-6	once	CASSLQTGELFF	TGTGCCAGCAGCTTACAGACCGGGGAGCTGTTTTTT
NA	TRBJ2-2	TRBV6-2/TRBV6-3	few	CASSYRGGNTGELFF	TGTGCCAGCAGTTACAGGGGCGGGAACACCGGGGAGCTGTTTTTT
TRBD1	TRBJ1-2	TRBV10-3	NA	CAISLDRRYGYTF	TGTGCCATCAGTCTGGACAGGAGATATGGCTACACCTTC
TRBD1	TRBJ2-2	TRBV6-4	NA	CASSAGTGGETGELFF	TGTGCCAGCAGTGCCGGGACAGGGGGCGAGACCGGGGAGCTGTTTTTT
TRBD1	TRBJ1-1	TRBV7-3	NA	CASSFGQGGLTEAFF	TGTGCCAGCAGCTTCGGACAGGGAGGTCTCACTGAAGCTTTCTTT
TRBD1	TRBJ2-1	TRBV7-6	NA	CASSPGTGYHNEQFF	TGTGCCAGCAGCCCCGGGACAGGGTACCACAATGAGCAGTTCTTC
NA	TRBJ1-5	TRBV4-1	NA	CASSQEQFSQPQHF	TGCGCCAGCAGCCAAGAGCAGTTCAGTCAGCCCCAGCATTTT
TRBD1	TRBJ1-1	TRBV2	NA	CASSEDRGGTEAFF	TGTGCCAGCAGTGAGGACAGGGGAGGGACTGAAGCTTTCTTT
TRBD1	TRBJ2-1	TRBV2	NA	CASNRQGARNEQFF	TGTGCCAGCAATCGACAGGGGGCGCGAAATGAGCAGTTCTTC
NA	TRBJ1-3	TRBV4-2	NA	CASSQDGRQVLGNTIYF	TGTGCCAGCAGCCAAGATGGTCGGCAGGTCTTAGGAAACACCATATATTTT
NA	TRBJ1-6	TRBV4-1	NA	CASSQGRVDNSPLHF	TGCGCCAGCAGCCAAGGCAGGGTTGATAATTCACCCCTCCACTTT
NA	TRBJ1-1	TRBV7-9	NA	CASSLVAEAFF	TGTGCCAGCAGCTTAGTCGCTGAAGCTTTCTTT
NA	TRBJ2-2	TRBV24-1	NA	CATSGAGPNTGELFF	TGTGCCACCAGTGGGGCGGGTCCGAACACCGGGGAGCTGTTTTTT
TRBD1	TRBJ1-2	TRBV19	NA	CASSATGEYGYTF	TGTGCCAGTAGCGCGACAGGGGAATATGGCTACACCTTC
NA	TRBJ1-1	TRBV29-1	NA	CSLRTYTEAFF	TGCAGCCTGAGGACATACACTGAAGCTTTCTTT
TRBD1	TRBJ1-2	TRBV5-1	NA	CASSLVDRGVGGYTF	TGCGCCAGCAGCTTGGTTGACAGGGGTGTGGGCGGCTACACCTTC
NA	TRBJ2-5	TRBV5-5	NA	CASGGAGETQYF	TGTGCCAGCGGGGGGGCCGGGGAGACCCAGTACTTC
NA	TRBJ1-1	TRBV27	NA	CASSLYPSGNTEAFF	TGTGCCAGCAGTTTATATCCGTCGGGGAACACTGAAGCTTTCTTT
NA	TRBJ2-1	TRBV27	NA	CASSPYPPRRGRTYNEQFF	TGTGCCAGCAGTCCATATCCCCCTCGTAGGGGAAGAACCTACAATGAGCAGTTCTTC
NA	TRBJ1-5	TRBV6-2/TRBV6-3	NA	CASSAAFRAQPQHF	TGTGCCAGCAGCGCGGCCTTCAGGGCGCAGCCCCAGCATTTT
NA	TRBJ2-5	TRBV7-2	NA	CASSLGLEGETQYF	TGTGCCAGCAGCTTAGGGCTAGAAGGCGAGACCCAGTACTTC
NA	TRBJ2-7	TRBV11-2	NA	CASSPTVRESSYEQYF	TGTGCCAGCAGTCCTACCGTCCGGGAAAGCTCCTACGAGCAGTACTTC
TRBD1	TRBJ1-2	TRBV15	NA	CATSSPPETGGHRGYTF	TGTGCCACCAGCAGTCCCCCAGAGACAGGGGGCCATCGTGGCTACACCTTC
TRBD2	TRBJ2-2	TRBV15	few	CATSWAGGMSGELFF	TGTGCCACCAGCTGGGCGGGGGGGATGTCAGGGGAGCTGTTTTTT
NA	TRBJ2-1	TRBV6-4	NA	CASSPSDSEGYEQFF	TGTGCCAGCAGTCCCTCGGACAGTGAAGGGTATGAGCAGTTCTTC
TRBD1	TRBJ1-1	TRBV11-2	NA	CASSLDREWNTEAFF	TGTGCCAGCAGCTTGGACAGGGAGTGGAACACTGAAGCTTTCTTT
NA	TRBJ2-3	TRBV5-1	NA	CASSKGDFTDTQYF	TGCGCCAGCAGCAAAGGGGACTTCACAGATACGCAGTATTTT
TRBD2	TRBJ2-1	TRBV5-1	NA	CASSLGGEQFF	TGCGCCAGCAGCCTGGGAGGGGAGCAGTTCTTC
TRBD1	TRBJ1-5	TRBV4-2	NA	CASSQDPDREGQPQHF	TGTGCCAGCAGCCAAGACCCGGACAGGGAAGGCCAGCCCCAGCATTTT
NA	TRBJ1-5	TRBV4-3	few	CASSHTSGGDQPQHF	TGCGCCAGCAGCCATACAAGCGGGGGGGATCAGCCCCAGCATTTT
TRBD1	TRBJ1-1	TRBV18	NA	CASSLGTGGSRTTEAFF	TGTGCCAGCTCACTCGGGACAGGGGGCTCAAGAACCACTGAAGCTTTCTTT
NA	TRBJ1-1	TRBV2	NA	CASSPQGNTEAFF	TGTGCCAGCAGTCCACAGGGGAACACTGAAGCTTTCTTT
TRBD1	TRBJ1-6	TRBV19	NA	CASSWDRETARNSPLHF	TGTGCCAGTAGTTGGGACAGGGAAACCGCCCGAAATTCACCCCTCCACTTT
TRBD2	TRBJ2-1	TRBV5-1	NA	CASSAASGTSGGLINEQFF	TGCGCCAGCAGCGCAGCTTCCGGGACTAGCGGGGGCCTAATCAATGAGCAGTTCTTC
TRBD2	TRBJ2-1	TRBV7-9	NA	CASSLVEGEGYNEQFF	TGTGCCAGCAGCTTAGTAGAAGGGGAGGGTTACAATGAGCAGTTCTTC
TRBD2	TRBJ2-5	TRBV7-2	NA	CASSSSGIRGGRETQYF	TGTGCCAGCAGCTCCTCAGGGATCCGGGGGGGCCGTGAGACCCAGTACTTC
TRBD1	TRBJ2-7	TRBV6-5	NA	CASSRSDRGYEQYF	TGTGCCAGCAGTCGCTCGGACAGGGGCTACGAGCAGTACTTC
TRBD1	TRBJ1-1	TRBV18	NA	CASSSRTGPMNTEAFF	TGTGCCAGCTCATCTCGGACAGGGCCGATGAACACTGAAGCTTTCTTT
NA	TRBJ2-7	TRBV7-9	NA	CASSLETLRQEQYF	TGTGCCAGCAGCTTAGAGACCCTTAGGCAGGAACAGTACTTC
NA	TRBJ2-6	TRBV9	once	CASSVGGPTVSGANVLTF	TGTGCCAGCAGCGTAGGGGGGCCAACCGTCTCTGGGGCCAACGTCCTGACTTTC